This entry lists 27 T cell receptor beta chains sequenced from one sample in a study of B cell selection in AIRE deficiency (dated by TCRdb to the late 2010s). Conventional CD4 T cells were sorted as CD4+CD127+ cells. Library preparation used the immunoSEQ multiplex PCR assay. Entries here come from immuneACCESS through TCRdb and include only in-frame sequences with V and J called. Some clones fail to appear in such tables; in the studies checked, an unresolved V gene covers under half of the shortfall, and the cause of the remainder is unknown. In this sample the table shows 20,000 to 25,000 clones, 96% of which occur a single time. Approximately 0.2% of the sample is held by the ten biggest clonotypes. The sequencing sample was made of CD4+CD127+ conventional T cells sorted from PBMCs. The source of these receptors is a human donor in good health.

This chain links TRBV18 with TRBJ1-2; D not resolved. V lost 2 bases, J lost 4 bases, and 11 bases lay in between. The CDR3 consists of 14 residues. Germline assignment: CDR1 KGHSH and CDR2 LQKENI. The CDR3: CASSPVTGLYGYTF. CDR3 coding DNA: TGTGCCAGCTCACCAGTCACGGGCCTCTATGGCTACACCTTC.

V usage is TRBV4-3 and J usage is TRBJ2-2; 9 bases align to TRBD2. The CDR3 length is 15 residues. The J segment lost 7 bases and the V segment lost 4 bases, leaving 7 bases of the junction unmatched. Germline CDR1 is LGHNA and CDR2 is YSLEER. The CDR3: CASSRAGGRGGELFF. DNA for the CDR3: TGCGCCAGCAGCCGAGCGGGAGGCCGGGGCGGGGAGCTGTTTTTT.

The chain links TRBV10-1 to TRBJ2-3, with D possibly being TRBD2 (6 bases). The ends were cut back, 2 bases at V and 1 base at J, with 10 bases in the middle. The CDR3 contains 15 residues. Germline V CDR1 and CDR2: WNHNN, SYGVQD (reference sequence). The CDR3 nucleotides are TGCGCCAGCAGTGAGGGGGGGTTGGGCACAGATACGCAGTATTTT. This codes for CASSEGGLGTDTQYF.

The V gene is TRBV4-2, the J gene TRBJ2-1; 12 nucleotides align to TRBD2. There are 15 residues in the CDR3. J was trimmed by 7 bases and V by 4 bases; bases with no gene match: 5. Germline values: CDR1 LGHNA, CDR2 YNFKEQ. CDR3 nucleotides: TGTGCCAGCAGCCCGACCGGGACTAGCGGGAATGAGCAGTTCTTC. This sequence encodes CASSPTGTSGNEQFF.

V is TRBV18 and J is TRBJ1-3; D unresolved. This CDR3 contains 15 residues. V lost 2 bases to trimming and J lost 3 bases, with 11 bases between them. Germline lookup yields CDR1 KGHSH and CDR2 LQKENI. The CDR3 DNA is TGTGCCAGCTCACCATCTTTGACGGATGGAAACACCATATATTTT. This sequence encodes CASSPSLTDGNTIYF.

V and J are TRBV19 and TRBJ2-5; the match to TRBD1 covers 7 bases. The CDR3 totals 14 residues. Trimming cost V 3 bases and J 2 bases; bases outside gene matches: 3. Germline V lookup: CDR1 LNHDA, CDR2 SQIVND (reference sequence). For the CDR3, the DNA is TGTGCCAGTAGTATCGGGACAGCACAAGAGACCCAGTACTTC. It is translated as CASSIGTAQETQYF.

In this sample, this clone turned up once. The V and J genes are TRBV7-2 and TRBJ2-2, with unresolved D. The CDR3 spans 14 residues. CDR1 is SGHTA, CDR2 FQGNSA, per germline. Trimming removed 3 bases from V and 5 bases from J, with 10 bases in between. CDR3: CASSFVVATGELFF. The CDR3 DNA sequence: TGTGCCAGCAGCTTTGTGGTGGCGACCGGGGAGCTGTTTTTT.

The chain uses TRBV11-3 and TRBJ2-5; TRBD2 might be the D (5 bases). Trimming stripped 4 bases from V and 5 bases from J, with 11 bases between. Germline V gives CDR1 SGHNT, CDR2 YENEEA. The CDR3 is 13 residues long. CDR3 residues: CASSSQLDETQYF. CDR3 bases: TGTGCCAGCAGCTCCCAACTAGACGAGACCCAGTACTTC.

CDR3 loop: CASSLGLAASTDTQYF. CDR3 coding DNA: TGCGCCAGCAGCTTGGGTCTAGCGGCCAGCACAGATACGCAGTATTTT. The genes are TRBV5-1 and TRBJ2-3; 7 bases are a match to TRBD2. The germline CDR1 and CDR2 sequences are SGHRS and YFSETQ. The CDR3 loop spans 16 amino acids. With 0 bases clipped from V and 0 bases from J, the junction kept 4 bases outside the gene matches.

V gene TRBV7-2 combines with J gene TRBJ1-1, with no clear D. The CDR3 runs to 13 residues. With 3 bases removed from V and 6 bases from J, the gap between germline ends came to 11 bases. The V gene's germline CDR1 is SGHTA and CDR2 FQGNSA. Here the CDR3 reads CASSFSWEAEAFF. The CDR3 bases are TGTGCCAGCAGCTTTAGTTGGGAGGCTGAAGCTTTCTTT.

This chain's CDR3 is CASSIRDSPVVPDTQYF. In DNA form, the CDR3 reads TGTGCCAGTAGTATTCGAGACAGTCCCGTTGTTCCAGATACGCAGTATTTT. This chain joins TRBV19 and TRBJ2-3; a weak D match, TRBD1 (5 bases). Deletions cut 3 bases from V and 4 bases from J, with 20 bases between. There are 17 residues in the CDR3. Germline V gene sequence: CDR1 LNHDA, CDR2 SQIVND (reference sequence).

The gene calls are TRBV5-1 and TRBJ2-5; no clear D gene. The V end lost 2 bases, the J end lost 3 bases, and 11 bases lay between the germline ends. CDR1 is SGHRS and CDR2 is YFSETQ in the germline V gene. The CDR3 spans 14 residues. The DNA of the CDR3 is TGCGCCAGCAGCTTTGCAGGATTAGAAGAGACCCAGTACTTC. Translated: CASSFAGLEETQYF.

The rearrangement uses TRBV2 and TRBJ2-1, with TRBD2 matching 9 bases. The junction had 12 bases not matched to a gene; V was cut back by 4 bases and J by 8 bases. Germline CDR1 and CDR2: SNHLY and FYNNEI. The CDR3 extends over 16 amino acids. CDR3 in amino acids: CASSARLAGGPHEQFF. DNA of the CDR3: TGTGCCAGCAGTGCTCGATTGGCGGGAGGGCCCCATGAGCAGTTCTTC.

The rearrangement joins TRBV28 to TRBJ1-5; D is unclear. Between the trimmed V and J ends, which lost 7 bases and 2 bases, there was a span of 15 bases. This CDR3 is built from 15 residues. Germline assignment: CDR1 MDHEN and CDR2 SYDVKM. As DNA, the CDR3 is TGTGCCAGCAATCCTATCTGGTGGGGCAATCAGCCCCAGCATTTT. Residues: CASNPIWWGNQPQHF.

The V gene is TRBV25-1, the J gene TRBJ2-5, with D unclear. Trimming left V 3 bases short and J 1 base short, with 9 bases between. CDR1 MGHDK and CDR2 SYGVNS come from the germline V gene. The CDR3 has 14 residues. CDR3 in DNA: TGTGCCAGCAGTGAGTACGCCCTCCAAGAGACCCAGTACTTC. Protein product: CASSEYALQETQYF.

Of note for this clone: The sample contains more than one DNA sequence encoding this CDR3. The chain carries TRBV28 and TRBJ1-5, with 9 bases identical to TRBD1. V dropped 5 bases and J dropped 2; count of bases not matched to a gene: 16. The germline V gene encodes CDR1 MDHEN and CDR2 SYDVKM. The CDR3 spans 19 residues. In DNA form, the CDR3 reads TGTGCCAGCAGTCGCTTATTATACAGGGGGCGGGGGGGCAATCAGCCCCAGCATTTT. It yields the protein CASSRLLYRGRGGNQPQHF.

The rearrangement links TRBV28 to TRBJ2-6; D remains ambiguous. V was cut by 6 bases and J by 0 bases, with 9 bases left in between. The germline gives CDR1 MDHEN, CDR2 SYDVKM. This CDR3 spans 15 amino acids. CDR3 sequence (DNA): TGTGCCAGCAGACACCAAGGCTCTGGGGCCAACGTCCTGACTTTC. Translated: CASRHQGSGANVLTF.

This rearrangement joins TRBV7-9 to TRBJ1-4; D might be TRBD1 (5 bases). Per the germline V gene, CDR1 is SEHNR and CDR2 is FQNEAQ (reference sequence). V shed 4 bases and J shed 5 bases, with 11 bases lying between them. This CDR3 is built from 14 residues. DNA for the CDR3: TGTGCCAGCAGCTGGCAGGGCTTCAATGAAAAACTGTTTTTT. Translated: CASSWQGFNEKLFF.

J is TRBJ1-5 and V is TRBV19; a possible D gene is TRBD1 (5 bases). There are 13 residues in the CDR3. Trimming took off 7 bases at V and 1 base at J, with 8 bases between the two ends. CDR1 LNHDA and CDR2 SQIVND come from the germline V gene (reference sequence). CDR3 nucleotide sequence: TGTGCCAGTACCCGGGACAGCAATCAGCCCCAGCATTTT. This gives the protein CASTRDSNQPQHF.

The sample holds one count of this clone. This sequence joins TRBV5-4 and TRBJ2-5; D could derive from TRBD1 or TRBD2 (6 bases each). V was cut by 0 bases and J by 3 bases, with 15 bases left in between. Germline V gives CDR1 SGHNT, CDR2 YYREEE (reference sequence). This CDR3 is 16 amino acids long. CDR3 amino acids: CASSLVHREAKETQYF. As DNA, the CDR3 is TGTGCCAGCAGCTTGGTGCACAGGGAGGCCAAAGAGACCCAGTACTTC.

The chain is built from TRBV6-5 and TRBJ1-4, with D possibly matching TRBD1 (5 bases). This CDR3 is built from 15 residues. The germline V and J ends were trimmed by 6 bases and 3 bases, with 14 bases remaining between them. CDR1 MNHEY and CDR2 SVGAGI come from the germline V gene. The CDR3: CASRRSGQANEKLFF. CDR3 DNA sequence: TGTGCCAGCAGACGCTCGGGGCAGGCTAATGAAAAACTGTTTTTT.

V usage is TRBV5-4 and J usage is TRBJ2-1; 9 nucleotides match TRBD2. The CDR3 loop spans 15 amino acids. Per the germline V gene, CDR1 is SGHNT and CDR2 is YYREEE (reference sequence). The J segment lost 7 bases and the V segment lost 1 base, leaving 6 bases of the junction unmatched. CDR3 nucleotides: TGTGCCAGCAGCTTGAGTAGCGGGAGTATAAATGAGCAGTTCTTC. The encoded protein is CASSLSSGSINEQFF.

The V call is TRBV28, the J call TRBJ2-7, with a tentative D call TRBD2 (5 bases). V lost 3 bases, J lost 12 bases, and 15 bases lay in between. The length of the CDR3 is 12 residues. The germline V gene encodes CDR1 MDHEN and CDR2 SYDVKM. The DNA for the CDR3 is TGTGCCAGCAGTTTCCCCCCGGGGATTCGGTACTTC. This gives the protein CASSFPPGIRYF.

The chain joins TRBV10-3 to TRBJ2-3; 11 nucleotides agree with TRBD2. This CDR3 is built from 16 residues. Germline values: CDR1 ENHRY, CDR2 SYGVKD. After removal of 5 bases from V and 4 bases from J, the junction contained 8 bases not matched to a gene. The CDR3 reads CAISRTSGSLPDTQYF. CDR3 coding DNA: TGTGCCATCAGTAGGACTAGCGGGTCTCTCCCAGATACGCAGTATTTT.

The chain links TRBV10-3 to TRBJ2-2, with TRBD1 as a possible D gene (6 bases). Germline V CDR1 and CDR2: ENHRY, SYGVKD. The ends were cut back, 0 bases at V and 6 bases at J, with 17 bases in the middle. This CDR3 contains 17 residues. The CDR3: CAISESRGHRYSGELFF. Here the CDR3 DNA reads TGTGCCATCAGTGAGTCTCGGGGACATAGGTATTCCGGGGAGCTGTTTTTT.

This chain connects TRBV7-9 to TRBJ1-1; D unresolved. The germline V gene encodes CDR1 SEHNR and CDR2 FQNEAQ (reference sequence). V was shortened by 1 base and J by 1 base, with 7 bases between the two germline ends. The CDR3 loop spans 14 amino acids. For the CDR3, the DNA is TGTGCCAGCAGCTTAGAACAGCCGAACACTGAAGCTTTCTTT. It is translated as CASSLEQPNTEAFF.

The chain links TRBV5-4 to TRBJ2-7; 7 bases fit TRBD1. In germline, CDR1 is SGHNT, CDR2 YYREEE (reference sequence). The V segment lost 4 bases and the J segment 3 bases; nucleotides outside the gene matches: 7. This CDR3 has 14 residues. The CDR3 reads CASSQETGLYEQYF. The CDR3 bases are TGTGCCAGCAGCCAAGAGACAGGGCTCTACGAGCAGTACTTC.